This T cell receptor (beta chain) appears in the sequencing data of a study of long-term antiretroviral therapy in people with HIV (dated by TCRdb to the early 2020s). About the full investigation: The earliest samples were collected approximately a decade before the 2015 WHO recommendation for immediate ART, a period when ART was typically delayed until CD4 counts fell. The cohort contributed over 150 cryopreserved PBMC samples from 30 adults with confirmed HIV infection, collected serially over a mean of approximately six years (range 1-12). About a third of the roughly 30 participants with HIV were female. A retrospective serial study tested whether changes in peripheral blood TRB repertoire composition and diversity were associated with ART initiation and durable HIV suppression. No cross-contamination during QIAcube processing was seen in test extractions of a monoclonal T-cell line run alongside a few dozen polyclonal samples.

Study-level results and caveats: Inferences about post-ART repertoire changes are limited because no data were available on ART adherence, viral resistance or therapy changes. Limited PBMC availability meant only the TCR beta chain was sequenced, without alpha chain pairing. Narrower CDR3 length ranges were observed in HIV repertoires than in controls, and an antigen-experienced repertoire with only a slight naive shift after ART was suggested by the network structure. At every time point, the repertoire was dominated by expanded TRB clones first identified before ART initiation, although this dominance fluctuated and, in many PLHIV, declined after ART. Because cell numbers in pre-ART samples were limited, unsorted PBMC were profiled instead of sorted CD4+ and CD8+ T cells. The samples span the years 2004 to 2017, and the ART regimens used may be less effective than current regimens. Starting ART was linked to a significant rise in TRB diversity, yet even after long-term ART the diversity remained significantly lower than in transplant donor controls.

Points on this clone: There is no known antigen for this receptor. Base qualities are not provided; no much larger clone lies one nucleotide away.

The immunoSEQ hsTCRB v3.0 assay was used at survey level resolution for TRB variable region sequencing. TRB sequencing targeted a depth of about 35,000-50,000 T-cell genomes per sample. An Illumina MiSeq with a v3 150-cycle kit was used to sequence the pooled TRB libraries. The authors processed their data as follows. Analysis of repertoires was carried out in R inside a reproducible Nextflow workflow spanning QC, data transformation and analysis. LymphoSeq2, an R package for exploring AIRR-Seq data, was used to implement the custom analyses. Several samples yielding fewer than 5000 total TRB sequences were excluded, leaving around 190 analyzed HIV repertoires. Of the roughly 180 retained HIV repertoires, approximately 60 were collected before and under 150 after ART initiation. Repertoires were downsampled to 5000 TRB nucleotide sequences, and summary statistics were averaged over 100 downsampling iterations. TRB sequences were retained for analysis only if CDR3 regions of at least seven amino acids were present. A Shannon entropy-derived clonality score and the Gini coefficient were used to measure diversity. In the repertoire networks, any two of the top 5000 CDR3 amino acid sequences were connected whenever the two sequences differed by an edit distance of one. For TRB CDR3 amino acid sequences, GLIPH2 was used to predict antigen specificity groups and MHC restriction. Known CMV, EBV, HIV or tissue antigen associations were flagged by matching CDR3 amino acid sequences against VDJdb and McPAS-TCR. Pre-ART, post-ART and control groups were compared with Wilcoxon signed-rank tests and Holm-Bonferroni correction. TCRdb obtained this table from immuneACCESS and retained in-frame rearrangements with V and J assigned. These tables miss some clones; where compared with another copy, unresolved V genes account for less than half of the shortfall, and the remainder is unexplained. D and trimming come from the DNA, and the V and J calls and clone size come from that table. Recorded for this sample are about 22,000 clones; about 86% of them occurred a single time. Approximately 5% of the sample goes to the ten largest clones.

Trimmed from V: 0 bases; trimmed from J: 6 bases; junction bases lacking a gene match: 2. Its CDR3 holds 14 amino acids, cysteine through phenylalanine. The entry retains the CDR3 DNA only, 42 bases that are in frame from base 1. CDR1 SGHRS and CDR2 YFSETQ are derived from the germline V gene. Inclusion was restricted to participants for whom at least one PBMC sample before ART initiation and at least two post-ART samples were available. Treatment was received in the United States of America by all participants with HIV. Before DNA extraction, cryopreserved samples of 1-10 million PBMC were thawed and then washed. At the time of the earliest PBMC sample for each participant with HIV, ages ranged from about 20 to 54 years. Each participant contributed PBMC samples from 1-4 timepoints before ART initiation and 2-8 timepoints after ART initiation, with a median of 7 samples. For every participant, serial HIV viral load, CD4+ T-cell count, ART history and demographic data were obtained. Genomic DNA was extracted from unsorted PBMC with a Qiagen kit on a QIAcube, processed in batches of 12 samples.

The receptor comes from a man between 60 and 75 years old with HIV. The sample was unsorted PBMCs, taken 1.3 years after starting antiretroviral therapy. This chain is built from TRBV5-1 and TRBJ2-4; 8 bases in between match TRBD1. The nucleotide sequence reads TGCGCCAGCAGCTTGGCGGGACAGGCAAACATTCAGTACTTC. The translation is CASSLAGQANIQYF.